The 28 T cell receptor beta chains below were found in one sample sequenced in a study of metastatic and nonmetastatic thyroid tumors. Every patient was untreated before thyroid surgery. TCRdb re-called the PCR reads via MiXCR. The sample yields 15,000 to 20,000 clones, approximately 20% seen once. Sequencing was done on a sample of tumor tissue. These TCRs come from a female donor with papillary thyroid cancer or a benign thyroid nodule (not recorded which). Some clones in this sample may be carry-over from other donors' samples.

To note about this clone: One end of the junction varies from germline; a read error may be responsible. The rearrangement links TRBV4-2 to TRBJ2-2, with D possibly being TRBD1 or TRBD2 (5 bases each). Germline CDR1 and CDR2: LGHNA and YNFKEQ. The CDR3 totals 15 residues. CDR3 residues: CASGSVKSYTGAKLF. CDR3 in DNA: TGTGCCAGCGGATCAGTAAAGAGCTACACCGGGGCGAAGCTTTTT.

This clone was seen only a few times. The V call is TRBV10-1, the J call TRBJ2-7; D is unresolved. V shed 6 bases and J shed 5 bases, with 17 bases lying between them. The germline gives CDR1 WNHNN, CDR2 SYGVQD (reference sequence). The CDR3 has 14 residues. The CDR3 DNA reads TGCGCCAGCAGCCCTAACCCCGGAATCCACGAGCAGTACTTC. It codes for CASSPNPGIHEQYF.

Ten or more counts support this clone. A single base separates this from a much larger clone, so it may be a read error. This rearrangement joins TRBV11-1 to TRBJ2-1; no firm D call. The CDR3 consists of 16 residues. CDR1 is SGHAT and CDR2 is FQDESV in the germline V gene (reference sequence). In DNA, the CDR3 is TGTGCCAGCAGCCCCCGCTTTCGAGGCTTCTACAATGAGCGGTTCTTC. It encodes CASSPRFRGFYNERFF. Supplemented by reference TRBV11-1 and TRBJ2-1, the full variable domain reads EAEVAQSPRYKITEKSQAVAFWCDPISGHATLYWYRQILGQGPELLVQFQDESVVDDSQLPKDRFSAERLKGVDSTLKIQPAELGDSAMYLCASSPRFRGFYNERFFGPGTRLTVL.

This clone is categorized as medium-sized. The chain is built from TRBV28 and TRBJ1-5, with D hard to call. This CDR3 is built from 14 residues. V was cut by 6 bases and J by 11 bases, with 20 bases left in between. Per germline, CDR1 MDHEN and CDR2 SYDVKM. Here the CDR3 reads CASRSTSGDLAQHF. CDR3 coding DNA: TGTGCCAGCAGGTCCACCTCGGGCGACCTGGCCCAGCATTTT.

This clone occurred many times. The chain recombines TRBV28 with TRBJ1-2; no reliable D call. Germline V CDR1 and CDR2: MDHEN, SYDVKM. V lost 2 bases and J 8 bases, leaving 15 bases between the germline ends. CDR3 length: 14 amino acids. CDR3 nucleotides: TGTGCCAGCAGTTTAGGGTCCCGGACGGGCGGCTACACCTTC. Its translation: CASSLGSRTGGYTF.

This clone was counted many times. The chain employs TRBV5-5 and TRBJ1-6; D not resolved. The CDR3 covers 13 residues. The V end was cut by 0 bases, the J end by 8 bases, with 6 bases between. CDR1 and CDR2 (germline): SGHKS, YYEKEE (reference sequence). The CDR3 region has the DNA TGTGCCAGCAGCTTGGTTGCTGATTCACCCCTCCACTTT. This sequence encodes CASSLVADSPLHF.

This clone has only a few counts. V is TRBV6-1 and J is TRBJ1-5; D uncertain. V was cut by 3 bases and J by 4 bases, with 7 bases left in between. The CDR3 has 13 residues. Germline CDR1 and CDR2: MNHNS and SASEGT. The CDR3 here is CASSDFINQPQHF. The CDR3 DNA reads TGTGCCAGCAGTGACTTCATTAATCAGCCCCAGCATTTT.

V gene TRBV5-4 combines with J gene TRBJ2-2; 11 nucleotides match TRBD2. After removal of 1 base from V and 1 base from J, the junction contained 0 bases not matched to a gene. From germline, CDR1 is SGHNT and CDR2 YYREEE (reference sequence). The CDR3 length is 16 residues. The CDR3 nucleotides are TGTGCCAGCAGCTTGCTAGCGGGAGGGAACACCGGGGAGCTGTTTTTT. This codes for CASSLLAGGNTGELFF. Combining the CDR3 with reference TRBV5-4 and TRBJ2-2 gives the whole variable domain ETGVTQSPTHLIKTRGQQVTLRCSSQSGHNTVSWYQQALGQGPQFIFQYYREEENGRGNFPPRFSGLQFPNYSSELNVNALELDDSALYLCASSLLAGGNTGELFFGEGSRLTVL.

This clone was recorded at least ten times. The sample contains more than one DNA sequence encoding this CDR3. The V and J genes are TRBV6-1 and TRBJ2-1, with D unclear. The V end was cut by 9 bases, the J end by 4 bases, with 4 bases between. The CDR3 length is 10 residues. CDR1 MNHNS and CDR2 SASEGT come from the germline V gene. This CDR3 is CASRYNEQFF. In DNA form, the CDR3 reads TGTGCCAGTCGGTACAATGAGCAGTTCTTC.

V usage is TRBV7-2 and J usage is TRBJ2-1; TRBD2 aligns across 11 bases. V shed 0 bases, J shed 8 bases, and the junction held 9 bases outside the gene matches. The CDR3 runs 17 residues. From germline, CDR1 is SGHTA and CDR2 FQGNSA. The CDR3 loop is CASSLALVSGGAHEQFF. CDR3 sequence (DNA): TGTGCCAGCAGCTTAGCGCTGGTTAGCGGGGGGGCCCATGAGCAGTTCTTC.

This clone was seen a few times. The germline gene is not matched at one end of the junction; a read error may be the cause. The chain recombines TRBV7-7 with TRBJ2-2; D ambiguous. Germline V lookup: CDR1 SSHAT, CDR2 FNYEAQ (reference sequence). This CDR3 has 15 amino acids. CDR3: CASSRRQLDTGELFF. The CDR3, as DNA: TGTGCTAGCAGTAGACGGCAGCTCGACACCGGGGAGCTGTTTTTT. Full variable domain (remainder filled in from reference TRBV7-7 and TRBJ2-2): GAGVSQSPRYKVTKRGQDVTLRCDPISSHATLYWYQQALGQGPEFLTYFNYEAQPDKSGLPSDRFSAERPEGSISTLTIQRTEQRDSAMYRCASSRRQLDTGELFFGEGSRLTVL.

This clone was detected many times. This chain uses TRBV27 with TRBJ1-2; no firm D call. The CDR3 length is 13 residues. Trimming left V 5 bases short and J 4 bases short, with 11 bases between. Germline V gene lookup returns CDR1 MNHEY and CDR2 SMNVEV (reference sequence). The CDR3 loop is CASSGSRGYGYTF. CDR3 DNA: TGTGCCAGCAGTGGGTCACGGGGCTATGGCTACACCTTC.

The table lists this clone with a count of one. It may be a read error: a sequence one base away is much more abundant. The CDR3 here is CSLREHGSEIDEQFF. In DNA, the CDR3 is TGCAGTCTTAGGGAACATGGTTCAGAAATCGATGAGCAGTTCTTC. This chain links TRBV20-1 with TRBJ2-1, with unresolved D. Trimming shortened V by 8 bases and J by 8 bases, and 25 bases separated the two germline ends. Germline-derived CDR1 and CDR2 are DFQATT and SNEGSKA (reference sequence). The CDR3 runs 15 residues.

This clone was recorded a few times. DNA for the CDR3: TGTGCCAGCAGTCCTCTTAGTCCCCTCTACGAGCAGTACTTC. Translating gives CASSPLSPLYEQYF. This rearrangement joins TRBV6-1 to TRBJ2-7; D remains unclear. V lost 5 bases, J lost 3 bases, and 14 bases lay in between. The germline CDR1 and CDR2 sequences are MNHNS and SASEGT. CDR3 length: 14 amino acids.

The V gene is TRBV27, the J gene TRBJ2-7; 8 bases fit TRBD2. Trimming at V came to 9 bases and at J to 11 bases, leaving 12 bases not matched to a gene. The CDR3 is 12 residues long. CDR1 is MNHEY and CDR2 is SMNVEV in the germline V gene (reference sequence). The CDR3 bases are TGTGCCAGTCGTCTAGCGGGCGTAAGCGAGTACTTC. This encodes CASRLAGVSEYF.

This clone has at least ten counts. DNA of the CDR3: TGTGCCAGCAGTTACCTTGCAGGGCGTAATTCACCCCTCCACTTT. Translation gives CASSYLAGRNSPLHF. The chain recombines TRBV6-5 with TRBJ1-6, with TRBD1 as a possible D gene (5 bases). The germline gives CDR1 MNHEY, CDR2 SVGAGI. The CDR3 runs to 15 residues. V was trimmed by 2 bases and J by 6 bases, leaving 11 bases between them.

This clone has ten or more counts. The chain has TRBV29-1 and TRBJ2-4; D is undetermined. Deletions cut 1 base from V and 11 bases from J, with 15 bases between. This CDR3 is 13 amino acids long. From germline, CDR1 is SQVTM and CDR2 ANQGSEA. The chain's CDR3 is CSVEVTQSSFQYF. The CDR3 bases are TGCAGCGTTGAAGTGACCCAGTCTTCGTTTCAGTACTTC.

This clone was seen many times. This chain joins TRBV29-1 and TRBJ1-1, with D uncertain. The V end was cut by 7 bases, the J end by 8 bases, with 20 bases between. The CDR3 extends over 13 amino acids. CDR1 is SQVTM, CDR2 ANQGSEA, per germline. For the CDR3, the DNA is TGCAGCGCCGAAACCTTGACCGATGCCGAAGCTTTCTTT. Its translation is CSAETLTDAEAFF.

This clone was recorded many times. The chain employs TRBV28 and TRBJ2-1; TRBD1 is a possible D gene (7 bases). V dropped 5 bases and J dropped 4 bases, with 21 bases sitting between them. The germline V gene encodes CDR1 MDHEN and CDR2 SYDVKM. The CDR3 length is 17 residues. CDR3 region: CASSPGRSRGIYNEQFF. DNA of the CDR3: TGTGCCAGCAGTCCAGGGAGGTCCAGGGGGATTTACAATGAGCAGTTCTTC.

This clone was detected many times. One junction end disagrees with the germline gene, perhaps due to a read error. The rearrangement uses TRBV19 and TRBJ2-1, with 11 bases that match TRBD2. CDR1 is LNHDA, CDR2 SQIVND, per germline (reference sequence). CDR3 length: 15 residues. Written as DNA, the CDR3 is TGTGCCAGTAGTACGGGACTAGCGGCAAGTAATGGGCAGTTCTTC. Translating gives CASSTGLAASNGQFF.

V is TRBV3-1 and J is TRBJ2-7; 13 bases are a match to TRBD2. Germline CDR1 is LGHDT and CDR2 is YNNKEL (reference sequence). The CDR3 contains 15 residues. V gave up 1 base and J gave up 7 bases; unmatched junction bases: 4. The CDR3 sequence is CASSQGTSGSREQYF. The CDR3 nucleotides are TGTGCCAGCAGCCAAGGGACTAGCGGGAGTAGGGAGCAGTACTTC.

In this sample, this clone turned up many times. This chain connects TRBV28 to TRBJ1-5, with D possibly TRBD1 on 5 matching bases. The CDR3 totals 14 residues. V lost 6 bases and J lost 6, with 15 bases in between. CDR1 and CDR2 from the germline V gene are MDHEN and SYDVKM. The CDR3 DNA reads as TGTGCCAGCAGGAGTGGCAGGGTGAGTCAGCCCCAGCATTTT. This encodes CASRSGRVSQPQHF.

The table lists this clone with a few counts. The chain couples TRBV12-3 or TRBV12-4 to TRBJ1-6; D is ambiguous. CDR3 length: 13 amino acids. V was cut by 7 bases and J by 7 bases, with 11 bases left in between. The CDR3 nucleotides read TGTGCCAGCACCTTGACGGGGAATTCACCCCTCCACTTT. It yields the protein CASTLTGNSPLHF.

Many counts were recorded for this clone. The chain combines TRBV6-2 or TRBV6-3 with TRBJ2-3; 7 positions match TRBD2. Germline loops: CDR1 MNHEY, CDR2 SVGEGT. This CDR3 is 13 amino acids long. With V trimmed by 7 bases and J by 4 bases, 5 bases remained unmatched. In nucleotides, the CDR3 is TGTGCCAGCACCTTAGCGGGTTCAGATACGCAGTATTTT. Translation: CASTLAGSDTQYF.

This clone was seen ten or more times. V and J are TRBV5-1 and TRBJ2-5, with TRBD1 identical over 8 bases. Germline loops: CDR1 SGHRS, CDR2 YFSETQ. This CDR3 spans 16 amino acids. J was trimmed by 5 bases and V by 0 bases; bases with no gene match: 9. CDR3 protein: CASSLGFRGQGETQYF. CDR3 nucleotide sequence: TGCGCCAGCAGCTTGGGATTCAGGGGGCAGGGGGAGACCCAGTACTTC.

V is TRBV4-2 and J is TRBJ2-3; D gene ambiguous. Trimming removed 0 bases at V and 2 bases at J, with 9 bases between. Germline V gives CDR1 LGHNA, CDR2 YNFKEQ. This CDR3 has 15 amino acids. Written as DNA, the CDR3 is TGTGCCAGCAGCCAAGAGGCAGGATACACAGATACGCAGTATTTT. As protein: CASSQEAGYTDTQYF.

The J gene is TRBJ2-7, the V gene TRBV10-3, with a possible D match to TRBD1 (5 bases). Trimming left V 6 bases short and J 4 bases short, with 13 bases between. Germline V gene sequence: CDR1 ENHRY, CDR2 SYGVKD. The CDR3 has 13 residues. In DNA, the CDR3 is TGTGCCATCAGAGAACAGGATTCGTACGAGCAGTACGTC. Translated: CAIREQDSYEQYV.

This clone has a count of ten or more. The V and J genes are TRBV11-2 and TRBJ1-1, with 7 bases matching TRBD1. The V gene's germline CDR1 is SGHAT and CDR2 FQNNGV. The V segment lost 1 base and the J segment 9 bases; nucleotides outside the gene matches: 5. This CDR3 is 13 amino acids long. The CDR3 spells CASSLVPGQQAFF. The CDR3 DNA reads as TGTGCCAGCAGCTTAGTACCGGGACAGCAAGCTTTCTTT.